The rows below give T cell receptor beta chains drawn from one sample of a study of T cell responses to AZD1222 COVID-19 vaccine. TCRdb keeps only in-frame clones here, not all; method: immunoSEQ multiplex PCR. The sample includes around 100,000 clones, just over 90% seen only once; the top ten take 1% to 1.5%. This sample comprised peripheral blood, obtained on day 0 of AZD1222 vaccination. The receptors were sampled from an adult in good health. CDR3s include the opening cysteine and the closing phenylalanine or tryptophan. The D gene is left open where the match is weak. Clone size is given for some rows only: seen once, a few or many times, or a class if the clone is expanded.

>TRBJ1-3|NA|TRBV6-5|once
TGTGCCAGCAGGGCCGATCCTGGAAACACCATATATTTT
CASRADPGNTIYF
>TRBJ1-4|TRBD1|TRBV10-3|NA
TGTGCCATCAGTGACAGGGACAGGGTTGATGAAAAACTGTTTTTT
CAISDRDRVDEKLFF
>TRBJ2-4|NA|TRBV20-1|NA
TGCAGTGCTGCACCGAGGGACATTCAGTACTTC
CSAAPRDIQYF
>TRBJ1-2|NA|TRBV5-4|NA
TGTGCCAGCAGCTTGGGGGACTTTCGCGGCTACACCTTC
CASSLGDFRGYTF
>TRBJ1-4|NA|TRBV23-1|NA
TGCGCCAGCAGTCACTCCCGGCGGGCGGAAAAACTGTTTTTT
CASSHSRRAEKLFF
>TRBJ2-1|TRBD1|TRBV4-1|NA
TGCGCCAGCAGCCAAAGGGGATCCGGGACAGGGAACAATGAGCAGTTCTTC
CASSQRGSGTGNNEQFF
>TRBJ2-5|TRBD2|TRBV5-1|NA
TGCGCCAGCAGCCCTCGGACTAGCGGGGAGACCCAGTACTTC
CASSPRTSGETQYF
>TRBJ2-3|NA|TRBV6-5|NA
TGTGCCAGCACCCCTCCGGAGGGGAACACAGATACGCAGTATTTT
CASTPPEGNTDTQYF
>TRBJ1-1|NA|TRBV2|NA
TGTGCCAGCTTTGAGGGGGTATGGACTGAAGCTTTCTTT
CASFEGVWTEAFF
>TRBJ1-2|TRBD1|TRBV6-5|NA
TGTGCCAGCAGTTACGACAGGGATGAGTATGGCTACACCTTC
CASSYDRDEYGYTF
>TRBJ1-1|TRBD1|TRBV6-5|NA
TGTGCCAGCAGTTACTACAGGGGAGGCACTGAAGCTTTCTTT
CASSYYRGGTEAFF
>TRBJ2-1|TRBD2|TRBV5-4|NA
TGTGCCAGCAGCTTCGCACTAGCGGGGGGGCACTACAATGAGCAGTTCTTC
CASSFALAGGHYNEQFF
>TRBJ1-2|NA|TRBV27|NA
TGTGCCAGCGGGGGGTTGGGGACCACAACGCCCTATGGCTACACCTTC
CASGGLGTTTPYGYTF
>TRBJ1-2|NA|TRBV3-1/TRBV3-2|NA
TGTGCCAGCAGCCAAGGGAATCAGGGAAACTATGGCTACACCTTC
CASSQGNQGNYGYTF
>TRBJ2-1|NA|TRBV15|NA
TGTGCCACCAGCAACGGGGGGCCACCCACCGCTGAGCAGTTCTTC
CATSNGGPPTAEQFF
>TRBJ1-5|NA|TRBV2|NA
TGTGCCGGCAGCGGCACCGGTTCTCTGAAGCCCCAGCATTTT
CAGSGTGSLKPQHF
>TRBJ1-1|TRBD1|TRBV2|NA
TGTGCCAGCAGTGAGAAGGGGGCGAGGGGCACTGAAGCTTTCTTT
CASSEKGARGTEAFF
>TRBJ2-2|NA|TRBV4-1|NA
TGCGCCAGCAGCCAAGACCCGGGGATTTTTTTGGCTAACCCGAACACCGGGGAGCTGTTTTTT
CASSQDPGIFLANPNTGELFF
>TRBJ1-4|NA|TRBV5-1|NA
TGCGCCAGCAGCCCCGGACGATCAACTAATGAAAAACTGTTTTTT
CASSPGRSTNEKLFF
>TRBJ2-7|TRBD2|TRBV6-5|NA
TGTGCCAGCAGAAAGGGACTAGCGGACCTCTACGAGCAGTACTTC
CASRKGLADLYEQYF
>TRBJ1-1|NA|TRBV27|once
TGTGCCAGCAGTTTAAATGGGGACGATAGCACTGAAGCTTTCTTT
CASSLNGDDSTEAFF
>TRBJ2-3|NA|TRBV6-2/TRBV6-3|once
TGTGCCAGCAGTTACGGTGGAGGGACAGATACGCAGTATTTT
CASSYGGGTDTQYF